A single sample is the source of the 3 T cell receptor beta chains below, sequenced in a study of technical replicates of blood from a few donors. Sequencing was performed with immunoSEQ multiplex PCR; in TCRdb, only in-frame clones are kept and a portion is missing. The table shows some 62,000 clones, with about 90% occurring only once. Sequencing used PBMCs. These receptor sequences come from a human donor in good health. Some clones in this sample may be carry-over from other donors' samples.

The rearrangement uses TRBV9 and TRBJ1-2; TRBD1 aligns across 9 bases. Germline CDR1 reads SGDLS; CDR2 reads YYNGEE. This CDR3 has 19 amino acids. V shed 4 bases, J shed 0 bases, and the junction held 16 bases outside the gene matches. CDR3 region: CASSTRGRDRDQANYGYTF. In DNA, the CDR3 is TGTGCCAGCAGCACGAGAGGAAGGGACAGGGATCAAGCTAACTATGGCTACACCTTC.

The gene calls are TRBV20-1 and TRBJ2-3; unclear D gene. V lost 4 bases and J 8 bases, leaving 10 bases between the germline ends. Germline CDR1 DFQATT, CDR2 SNEGSKA (reference sequence). The CDR3 consists of 11 residues. DNA of the CDR3: TGCAGTGCTAATTCTAGGTCTACGCAGTATTTT. It translates to CSANSRSTQYF.

The chain combines TRBV29-1 with TRBJ2-7, with TRBD1 matching 7 bases. Per germline, CDR1 SQVTM and CDR2 ANQGSEA. The trim removed 4 bases at V and 5 bases at J, leaving 11 bases unmatched. There are 14 residues in the CDR3. CDR3 in DNA: TGCAGCGTTGGCATGAGACAGGGAATTCACGAGCAGTACTTC. As protein: CSVGMRQGIHEQYF.